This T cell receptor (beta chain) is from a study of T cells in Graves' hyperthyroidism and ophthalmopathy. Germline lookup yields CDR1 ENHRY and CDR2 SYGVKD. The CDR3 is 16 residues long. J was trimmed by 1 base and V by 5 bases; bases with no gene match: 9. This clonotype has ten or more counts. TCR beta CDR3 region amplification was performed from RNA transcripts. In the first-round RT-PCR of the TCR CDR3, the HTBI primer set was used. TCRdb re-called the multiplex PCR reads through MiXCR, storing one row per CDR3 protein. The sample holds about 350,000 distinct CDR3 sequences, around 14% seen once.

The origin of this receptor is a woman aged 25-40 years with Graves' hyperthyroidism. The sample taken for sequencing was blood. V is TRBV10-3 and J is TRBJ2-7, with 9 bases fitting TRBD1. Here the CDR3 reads CAISLGQGEGSYEQYF. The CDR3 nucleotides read TGTGCCATCAGTTTGGGACAGGGAGAGGGATCCTACGAGCAGTACTTC.